These 28 T cell receptor beta chains originate from one sample sequenced in a study of blood T cell repertoires in COVID-19. Produced via immunoSEQ multiplex PCR; TCRdb's table is partial and in-frame only. The sample yields some 210,000 clones, roughly 88% seen once. Sequenced input: peripheral blood. These receptors were taken from a woman aged 40 to 55 who had recovered from COVID-19.

The J gene is TRBJ2-1, the V gene TRBV5-1; 11 positions match TRBD2. Germline V gives CDR1 SGHRS, CDR2 YFSETQ. Trimming at V came to 4 bases and at J to 6 bases, leaving 6 bases not matched to a gene. The CDR3 is made up of 15 amino acids. The CDR3 sequence is CASSIGLAGLNEQFF. The CDR3, as DNA: TGCGCCAGCAGCATAGGACTAGCGGGCCTCAATGAGCAGTTCTTC.

The sample holds one count of this clone. The V call is TRBV5-6, the J call TRBJ2-5; 12 bases align to TRBD1. Germline V gives CDR1 SGHDT, CDR2 YYEEEE. The CDR3 runs 15 residues. The ends lost 1 base at V and 5 bases at J; junction bases unmatched: 3. CDR3 DNA: TGTGCCAGCAGCTTGAGGGGACAGGGGGCTGAGACCCAGTACTTC. Encoded protein: CASSLRGQGAETQYF. The complete variable domain, with remaining parts taken from reference TRBV5-6 and TRBJ2-5, reads DAGVTQSPTHLIKTRGQQVTLRCSPKSGHDTVSWYQQALGQGPQFIFQYYEEEERQRGNFPDRFSGHQFPNYSSELNVNALLLGDSALYLCASSLRGQGAETQYFGPGTRLLVL.

The count of this clone is one. V is TRBV7-9 and J is TRBJ2-2; 7 nucleotides match TRBD2. Germline V gene lookup returns CDR1 SEHNR and CDR2 FQNEAQ (reference sequence). The V and J ends lost 5 bases and 4 bases, in that order; junction bases with no gene match: 10. This CDR3 is 16 amino acids long. The CDR3 DNA is TGTGCCAGCAGCCACCGGACTAGTGAGAGCACCGGGGAGCTGTTTTTT. Translated, it gives CASSHRTSESTGELFF.

This chain connects TRBV2 to TRBJ2-2; tentative D call: TRBD1 (6 bases). The germline CDR1 and CDR2 sequences are SNHLY and FYNNEI. The CDR3 totals 14 residues. V was clipped by 4 bases and J by 6 bases, with 12 bases between them. The CDR3 nucleotides read TGTGCCAGCAGTGCTGGGGGCGCCGCCGGGGAGCTGTTTTTT. It is translated as CASSAGGAAGELFF.

The CDR3 region has the DNA TGTGCCAGCTCTCCCGGGACTAGTTTGTACGAGCAGTACTTC. Its translation: CASSPGTSLYEQYF. V gene TRBV27 combines with J gene TRBJ2-7, with 8 bases matching TRBD2. V dropped 8 bases and J dropped 4; count of bases not matched to a gene: 10. The CDR3 has 14 amino acids. In germline, CDR1 is MNHEY, CDR2 SMNVEV (reference sequence).

This chain uses TRBV6-4 with TRBJ1-1, with D uncertain. Germline V gene data show CDR1 as MRHNA and CDR2 as SNTAGT. Trimming removed 6 bases at V and 1 base at J, with 9 bases between. CDR3 size: 13 residues. CDR3 sequence reads: CASRATANTEAFF. CDR3 in DNA: TGTGCCAGCAGGGCAACAGCGAACACTGAAGCTTTCTTT.

The chain recombines TRBV29-1 with TRBJ1-1; D gene unclear. The CDR3 covers 12 residues. V lost 7 bases to trimming and J lost 4 bases, with 13 bases between them. The germline gives CDR1 SQVTM, CDR2 ANQGSEA. CDR3 DNA sequence: TGCAGCGGAGCGGGGAGAGGCACTGAAGCTTTCTTT. This gives the protein CSGAGRGTEAFF.

V and J are TRBV7-9 and TRBJ2-7, with 11 bases lining up with TRBD1. This CDR3 has 16 amino acids. V gave up 5 bases and J gave up 2 bases; unmatched junction bases: 8. CDR1 and CDR2 (germline): SEHNR, FQNEAQ (reference sequence). Here the CDR3 reads CASSGGQGAVTYEQYF. Here the CDR3 DNA reads TGTGCCAGCAGCGGTGGACAGGGGGCGGTCACCTACGAGCAGTACTTC.

This rearrangement joins TRBV29-1 to TRBJ2-7; 7 bases match TRBD2. The CDR3 totals 13 residues. The V segment lost 5 bases and the J segment 6 bases; nucleotides outside the gene matches: 10. The germline V gene encodes CDR1 SQVTM and CDR2 ANQGSEA. The CDR3 here is CSVRTRGDGEQYF. In nucleotides, the CDR3 is TGCAGCGTTCGGACTAGAGGGGACGGCGAGCAGTACTTC.

This clone has a single count. The chain is built from TRBV28 and TRBJ2-1, with D tentatively TRBD1 (5 bases). Germline V lookup: CDR1 MDHEN, CDR2 SYDVKM. CDR3 length equals 15 residues. The ends were cut back, 5 bases at V and 0 bases at J, with 11 bases in the middle. The CDR3 DNA reads TGTGCCAGCAGTAGGACACTTGTCTCCTACAATGAGCAGTTCTTC. It codes for CASSRTLVSYNEQFF.

This sequence joins TRBV11-3 and TRBJ2-6; 7 nucleotides agree with TRBD1. This CDR3 has 15 residues. Trimming removed 4 bases from V and 1 base from J; junction bases left unmatched: 1. Germline CDR1 and CDR2: SGHNT and YENEEA. CDR3 residues: CASSSGQSGANVLTF. The DNA of the CDR3 is TGTGCCAGCAGCTCGGGACAGTCTGGGGCCAACGTCCTGACTTTC.

V gene TRBV7-9 combines with J gene TRBJ2-1, with TRBD1 matching over 11 bases. Germline values: CDR1 SEHNR, CDR2 FQNEAQ (reference sequence). The trim removed 5 bases at V and 6 bases at J, leaving 6 bases unmatched. The CDR3 is 15 amino acids. For the CDR3, the DNA is TGTGCCAGCAGCCTATGGGACAGGGGGGTCAATGAGCAGTTCTTC. Translating gives CASSLWDRGVNEQFF.

The genes are TRBV9 and TRBJ1-2, with D unclear. The CDR3 runs 13 residues. V dropped 3 bases and J dropped 4 bases, with 10 bases sitting between them. CDR1 SGDLS and CDR2 YYNGEE come from the germline V gene. DNA of the CDR3: TGTGCCAGCAGCGACTCGTTTAGCTATGGCTACACCTTC. As protein: CASSDSFSYGYTF.

The chain links TRBV3-1 (or the pseudogene TRBV3-2) to TRBJ2-7, with TRBD2 matching over 9 bases. V lost 1 base and J lost 12; bases outside the gene matches: 10. Looked up from germline, CDR1 is LGHDT and CDR2 is YNNKEL (reference sequence). This CDR3 contains 14 residues. The CDR3 protein is CASSQGLAEAPRYF. CDR3 bases: TGTGCCAGCAGCCAAGGACTAGCGGAGGCGCCTCGGTACTTC.

J is TRBJ1-5 and V is TRBV5-5, with 7 bases identical to TRBD1. The CDR3 has 19 amino acids. CDR1 and CDR2 from the germline V gene are SGHKS and YYEKEE (reference sequence). V was clipped by 4 bases and J by 2 bases; unmatched bases: 18. CDR3 nucleotide sequence: TGTGCCAGCAGCCTAAGTAGGGGTGGAGGGGGCACGGGCAATCAGCCCCAGCATTTT. It specifies CASSLSRGGGGTGNQPQHF.

The chain is built from TRBV5-1 and TRBJ2-7, with 12 bases lining up with TRBD1. This CDR3 region has 14 residues. Losses at the gene ends were 0 bases for V and 6 bases for J; bases not matched to a gene: 1. Per germline, CDR1 SGHRS and CDR2 YFSETQ. The CDR3 sequence is CASSLGDRGPEQYF. DNA of the CDR3: TGCGCCAGCAGCTTGGGGGACAGGGGGCCCGAGCAGTACTTC.

This chain connects TRBV7-6 to TRBJ2-1, with 14 bases identical to TRBD2. Per germline, CDR1 SGHVS and CDR2 FNYEAQ. The CDR3 runs to 19 residues. The trim removed 5 bases at V and 0 bases at J, leaving 9 bases unmatched. The CDR3 sequence is CASSPTSGRVSSSYNEQFF. CDR3 DNA: TGTGCCAGCAGCCCGACTAGCGGGAGGGTCTCCTCCTCCTACAATGAGCAGTTCTTC.

V and J are TRBV10-3 and TRBJ2-1; 12 nucleotides align to TRBD2. CDR1 and CDR2 (germline): ENHRY, SYGVKD. V dropped 2 bases and J dropped 8; count of bases not matched to a gene: 10. The CDR3 length is 17 residues. For the CDR3, the DNA is TGTGCCATCAGTGAGGGGGCCCTAGCGGGAGGGCGGTATGAGCAGTTCTTC. It yields the protein CAISEGALAGGRYEQFF.

This chain uses TRBV29-1 with TRBJ1-3; D possibly corresponds to TRBD1 (5 bases). The germline V gene has CDR1 SQVTM and CDR2 ANQGSEA. V lost 7 bases and J 0 bases, leaving 13 bases between the germline ends. This CDR3 contains 14 residues. The CDR3 is CSARGDSSGNTIYF. The CDR3 DNA reads as TGCAGCGCTAGGGGCGACTCCTCTGGAAACACCATATATTTT.

The chain couples TRBV7-2 to TRBJ2-7, with a weak D call TRBD2 (6 bases). This CDR3 region has 14 residues. Per germline, CDR1 SGHTA and CDR2 FQGNSA. The V end lost 1 base, the J end lost 4 bases, and 11 bases lay between the germline ends. Here the CDR3 DNA reads TGTGCCAGCAGCTTAGGAGGGGCGGGGTACGAGCAGTACTTC. Amino acid sequence: CASSLGGAGYEQYF.

This clone was picked up one time. This chain links TRBV6-2 or TRBV6-3 with TRBJ1-2; unclear D gene. The CDR3 is 14 residues long. Trimming took off 0 bases at V and 2 bases at J, with 7 bases between the two ends. CDR1 is MNHEY and CDR2 is SVGEGT in the germline V gene. The CDR3 protein is CASSYSTRNYGYTF. In DNA form, the CDR3 reads TGTGCCAGCAGTTACTCAACCCGGAACTATGGCTACACCTTC.

The chain uses TRBV11-3 and TRBJ2-7; 7 positions match TRBD2. Germline V gene data show CDR1 as SGHNT and CDR2 as YENEEA. CDR3 length equals 13 residues. The trim removed 6 bases at V and 7 bases at J, leaving 9 bases unmatched. The CDR3 loop reads CASSNQRDVEQYF. CDR3 bases: TGTGCCAGCAGTAACCAGCGGGATGTGGAGCAGTACTTC.

The chain is built from TRBV5-1 and TRBJ2-3, with 8 bases that match TRBD2. This CDR3 has 15 residues. Germline CDR1 and CDR2: SGHRS and YFSETQ. The junction had 6 bases not matched to a gene; V was cut back by 6 bases and J by 0 bases. This CDR3 is CASNILAASTDTQYF. CDR3 bases: TGCGCCAGCAACATACTAGCGGCTAGCACAGATACGCAGTATTTT.

This clone was detected only once. The chain employs TRBV3-1 (or the pseudogene TRBV3-2) and TRBJ2-7, with D possibly TRBD2 on 5 matching bases. CDR3 length: 13 amino acids. CDR1 is LGHDT, CDR2 YNNKEL, per germline (reference sequence). Trimming pared 5 bases from V and 3 bases from J, leaving 11 bases between. DNA for the CDR3: TGTGCCAGCAGCGTACTACGGGGCTACGAGCAGTACTTC. This translates into CASSVLRGYEQYF.

The CDR3 is CSVGSGVDYNEQFF. DNA for the CDR3: TGCAGCGTTGGTTCCGGGGTGGACTACAATGAGCAGTTCTTC. V usage is TRBV29-1 and J usage is TRBJ2-1; D might be TRBD2 (5 bases). CDR1 is SQVTM, CDR2 ANQGSEA, per germline. The CDR3 is made up of 14 amino acids. Trimming shortened V by 4 bases and J by 3 bases, and 13 bases separated the two germline ends.

V is TRBV12-3 or TRBV12-4 and J is TRBJ2-4, with D possibly TRBD1 on 5 matching bases. The CDR3 is 13 residues long. Trimming left V 5 bases short and J 4 bases short, with 9 bases between. This CDR3 is CASSVTVKNIQYF. Written as DNA, the CDR3 is TGTGCCAGCAGTGTGACAGTGAAAAACATTCAGTACTTC.

CDR3 protein: CASSPTDYGYTF. CDR3 in DNA: TGTGCCAGCAGTCCTACAGACTATGGCTACACCTTC. The genes are TRBV2 and TRBJ1-2, with no clear D. Trimming took off 5 bases at V and 3 bases at J, with 7 bases between the two ends. Per the germline V gene, CDR1 is SNHLY and CDR2 is FYNNEI. This CDR3 contains 12 residues.

The chain joins TRBV5-4 to TRBJ2-3; 9 nucleotides align to TRBD1. The CDR3 loop spans 15 amino acids. The germline V gene encodes CDR1 SGHNT and CDR2 YYREEE (reference sequence). Losses at the gene ends were 5 bases for V and 0 bases for J; bases not matched to a gene: 4. Written as DNA, the CDR3 is TGTGCCAGCAGTCCCGGGACAGGGAGCACAGATACGCAGTATTTT. Translated, it gives CASSPGTGSTDTQYF.